This T cell receptor beta chain was observed in a study of blood T cell repertoires in COVID-19. Study information: Some COVID-19 samples were acute and others convalescent; all came from the United States, Italy and Spain.

TCRdb's table, derived via immunoSEQ multiplex PCR, lists solely in-frame clones and lacks some. The table lists roughly 230,000 clones, 82% of them singletons. The CDR3 is 15 amino acids. Trimming cost V 5 bases and J 2 bases; bases outside gene matches: 6. Germline V gene data show CDR1 as SGHTA and CDR2 as FQGNSA. Material for sequencing was PBMCs or T cells enriched from blood (not recorded which). V gene TRBV7-2 combines with J gene TRBJ2-7; TRBD2 matches 10 bases. The TCR originated in a woman between 55 and 75 years old who had recovered from COVID-19. CDR3 sequence reads: CASSPSGGGTYEQYF. CDR3 DNA sequence: TGTGCCAGCAGCCCCAGCGGGGGGGGCACCTACGAGCAGTACTTC. The full variable domain, rest sourced from reference TRBV7-2 and TRBJ2-7, is GAGVSQSPSNKVTEKGKDVELRCDPISGHTALYWYRQSLGQGLEFLIYFQGNSAPDKSGLPSDRFSAERTGGSVSTLTIQRTQQEDSAVYLCASSPSGGGTYEQYFGPGTRLTVT.